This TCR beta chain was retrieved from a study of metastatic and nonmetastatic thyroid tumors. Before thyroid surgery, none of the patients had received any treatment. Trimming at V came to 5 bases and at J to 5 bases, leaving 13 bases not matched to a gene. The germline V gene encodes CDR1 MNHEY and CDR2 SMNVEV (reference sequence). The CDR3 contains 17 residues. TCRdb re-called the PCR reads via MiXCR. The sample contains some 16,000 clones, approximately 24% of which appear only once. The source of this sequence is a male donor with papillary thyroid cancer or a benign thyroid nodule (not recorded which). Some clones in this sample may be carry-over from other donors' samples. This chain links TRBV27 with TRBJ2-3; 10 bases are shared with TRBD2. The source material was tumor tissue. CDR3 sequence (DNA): TGTGCCAGCAGTCGACCTCCTGGACTAGCGGTAATAGATACGCAGTATTTT. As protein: CASSRPPGLAVIDTQYF.